This T cell receptor beta chain was identified in a study of cytomegalovirus exposure and HLA in healthy donors. Study outcomes and limitations: Association of approximately 16,000 TCR beta sequences with HLA alleles was found at 0.05 false discovery rate in a later analysis. Apparent HLA restriction characterized most CMV-associated TCR beta chains in a later analysis.

60 Vbeta and 13 Jbeta primers were used in PCR. Sequencing was performed with immunoSEQ multiplex PCR; in TCRdb, only in-frame clones are kept and a portion is missing. Here the sample spans fewer than 250,000 clones, over 80% being singletons. This CDR3 comprises 14 residues. The germline V gene has CDR1 SGDLS and CDR2 YYNGEE. Trimming removed 2 bases from V and 4 bases from J; junction bases left unmatched: 2. Note on this clone: Antigen: not known. The same CDR3 arises from other DNA sequences in this sample as well.

The sequencing input was PBMCs. The receptor comes from a man between 35 and 55 years old in good health and CMV-seropositive. V usage is TRBV9 and J usage is TRBJ1-1, with 10 bases aligning to TRBD1. The DNA for the CDR3 is TGTGCCAGCAGCGTGGGACAGGGGACCACTGAAGCTTTCTTT. This sequence encodes CASSVGQGTTEAFF.